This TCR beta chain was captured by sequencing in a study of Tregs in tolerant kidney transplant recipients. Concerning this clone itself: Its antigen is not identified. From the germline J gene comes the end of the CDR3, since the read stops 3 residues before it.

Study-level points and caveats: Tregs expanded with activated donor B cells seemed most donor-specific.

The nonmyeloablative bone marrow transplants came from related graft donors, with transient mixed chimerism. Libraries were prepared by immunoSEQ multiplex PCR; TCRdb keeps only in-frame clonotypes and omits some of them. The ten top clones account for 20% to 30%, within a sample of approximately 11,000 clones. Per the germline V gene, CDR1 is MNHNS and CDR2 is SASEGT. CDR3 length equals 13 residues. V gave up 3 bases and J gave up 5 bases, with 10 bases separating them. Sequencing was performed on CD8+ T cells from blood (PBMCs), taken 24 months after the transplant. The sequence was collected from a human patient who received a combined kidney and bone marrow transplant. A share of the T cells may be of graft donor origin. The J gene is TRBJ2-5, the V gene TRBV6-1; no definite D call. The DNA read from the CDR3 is TGTGCCAGCAGTGATAGTTCCCGGGAGACC. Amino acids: CASSDSSRET. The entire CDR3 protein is CASSDSSRETQYF.